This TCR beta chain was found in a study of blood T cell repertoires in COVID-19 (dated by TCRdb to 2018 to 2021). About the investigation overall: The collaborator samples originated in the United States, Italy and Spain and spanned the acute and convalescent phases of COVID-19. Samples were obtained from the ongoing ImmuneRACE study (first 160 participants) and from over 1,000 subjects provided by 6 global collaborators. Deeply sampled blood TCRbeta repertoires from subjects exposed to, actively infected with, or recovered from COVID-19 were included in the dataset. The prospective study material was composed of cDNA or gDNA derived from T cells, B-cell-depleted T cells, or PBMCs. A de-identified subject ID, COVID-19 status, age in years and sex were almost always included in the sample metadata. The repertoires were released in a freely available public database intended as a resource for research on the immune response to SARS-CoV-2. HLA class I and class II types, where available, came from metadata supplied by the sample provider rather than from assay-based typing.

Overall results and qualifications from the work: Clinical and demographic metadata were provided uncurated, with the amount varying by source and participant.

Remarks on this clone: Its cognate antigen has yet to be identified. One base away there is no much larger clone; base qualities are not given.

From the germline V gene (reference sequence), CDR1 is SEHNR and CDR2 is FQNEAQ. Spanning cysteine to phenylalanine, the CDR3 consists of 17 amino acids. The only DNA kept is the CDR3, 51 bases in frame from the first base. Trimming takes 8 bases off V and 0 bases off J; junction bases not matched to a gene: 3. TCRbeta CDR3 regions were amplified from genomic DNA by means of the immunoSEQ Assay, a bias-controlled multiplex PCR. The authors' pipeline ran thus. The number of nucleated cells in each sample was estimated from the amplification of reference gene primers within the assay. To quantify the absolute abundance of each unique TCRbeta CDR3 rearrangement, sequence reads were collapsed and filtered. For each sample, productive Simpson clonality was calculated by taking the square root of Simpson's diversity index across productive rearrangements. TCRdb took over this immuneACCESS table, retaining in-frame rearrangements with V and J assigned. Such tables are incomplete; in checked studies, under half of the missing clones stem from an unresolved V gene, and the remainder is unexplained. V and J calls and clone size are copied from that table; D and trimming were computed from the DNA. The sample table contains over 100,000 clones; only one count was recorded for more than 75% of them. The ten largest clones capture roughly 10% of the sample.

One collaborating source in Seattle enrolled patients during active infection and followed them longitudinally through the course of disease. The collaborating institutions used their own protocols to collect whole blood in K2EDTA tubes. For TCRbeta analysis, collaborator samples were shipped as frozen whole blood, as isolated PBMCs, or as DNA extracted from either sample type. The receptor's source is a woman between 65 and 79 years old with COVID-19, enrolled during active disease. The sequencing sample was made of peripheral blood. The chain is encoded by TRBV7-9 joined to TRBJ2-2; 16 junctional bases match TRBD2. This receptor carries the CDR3 CASAGTSGGANTGELFF. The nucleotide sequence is TGTGCCAGCGCCGGGACTAGCGGGGGGGCGAACACCGGGGAGCTGTTTTTT.